These 19 T cell receptor beta chains came from one sample sequenced in a study of molecular identifiers for immune sequencing clone quantification. In TCRdb, the PCR reads were re-called with MiXCR into one record per CDR3 protein. The sample comprises around 300,000 distinct CDR3 sequences, roughly a quarter of which are singletons, and about 0.71% rests with the top ten. The sequenced material came from naive CD8+ T cells from blood, with Jurkat cell RNA spiked in. The subset denotes: FACS-sorted CD8+CD4-CCR7+CD45RA+ naive T cells. The receptors here all came from a human donor in good health. Some libraries in this study had Jurkat cell RNA spiked in.

A few counts support this clonotype. The V and J genes are TRBV3-1 and TRBJ2-2, with TRBD1 identical over 7 bases. CDR1 is LGHDT and CDR2 is YNNKEL in the germline V gene (reference sequence). This CDR3 comprises 15 residues. The V and J ends lost 2 bases and 5 bases, in that order; junction bases with no gene match: 5. The CDR3 reads CASSQTGDNTGELFF. CDR3 in DNA: TGTGCCAGCAGCCAAACAGGGGATAATACCGGGGAGCTGTTTTTT. The full variable domain, its missing parts supplied by reference TRBV3-1 and TRBJ2-2, is DTAVSQTPKYLVTQMGNDKSIKCEQNLGHDTMYWYKQDSKKFLKIMFSYNNKELIINETVPNRFSPKSPDKAHLNLHINSLELGDSAVYFCASSQTGDNTGELFFGEGSRLTVL.

This clonotype was seen repeatedly, ten times or more. This sequence joins TRBV4-1 and TRBJ1-5; D gene unclear. Germline CDR1 reads MGHRA; CDR2 reads YSYEKL. The CDR3 spans 15 residues. V lost 1 base and J lost 0, with 7 bases in between. CDR3 amino acids: CASSQGRGSNQPQHF. The CDR3 DNA reads as TGCGCCAGCAGCCAAGGTCGGGGTAGCAATCAGCCCCAGCATTTT.

This clonotype has more than one count but fewer than ten. The V call is TRBV7-6, the J call TRBJ2-2; D remains unclear. The length of the CDR3 is 12 residues. Germline CDR1 and CDR2: SGHVS and FNYEAQ. V lost 3 bases to trimming and J lost 11 bases, with 10 bases between them. CDR3 coding DNA: TGTGCCAGCAGCTTGGCGACGGACGAGCTGTTTTTT. Residues: CASSLATDELFF.

As DNA, the CDR3 is TGTGCCAGCAGCCCCGACGCGTGGGACCCTAATGAAAAACTGTTTTTT. Amino acids: CASSPDAWDPNEKLFF. The chain recombines TRBV7-2 with TRBJ1-4, with D possibly matching TRBD1 (5 bases). CDR3 length: 16 amino acids. Trimming removed 5 bases from V and 3 bases from J, with 16 bases in between. Germline V lookup: CDR1 SGHTA, CDR2 FQGNSA.

A few counts support this clonotype. The J gene is TRBJ2-3, the V gene TRBV30; TRBD2 matches at 7 bases. Germline loops: CDR1 GTSNPN, CDR2 SVGIG (reference sequence). The junction had 6 bases not matched to a gene; V was cut back by 8 bases and J by 1 base. The CDR3 consists of 13 residues. The CDR3 loop is CAQTSAGTDTQYF. The CDR3 coding sequence is TGTGCCCAAACTAGCGCAGGCACAGATACGCAGTATTTT. The full variable domain, its missing parts supplied by reference TRBV30 and TRBJ2-3, is SQTIHQWPATLVQPVGSPLSLECTVEGTSNPNLYWYRQAAGRGLQLLFYSVGIGQISSEVPQNLSASRPQDRQFILSSKKLLLSDSGFYLCAQTSAGTDTQYFGPGTRLTVL.

This clonotype has a count of ten or more. CDR3 sequence reads: CASSLQLAGAYEQYF. Here the CDR3 DNA reads TGTGCCAGCAGCTTACAACTAGCGGGGGCCTACGAGCAGTACTTC. The V and J genes are TRBV13 and TRBJ2-7; 11 nucleotides match TRBD2. Germline-derived CDR1 and CDR2 are PRHDT and FYEKMQ (reference sequence). The CDR3 covers 15 residues. The V and J ends lost 2 bases and 2 bases, in that order; junction bases with no gene match: 2.

As regards this clonotype: This may be a read error, as it is one base from a much larger clone. This chain's CDR3 is CASSLGDTAGGQFF. CDR3 sequence (DNA): TGTGCCAGCAGCCTTGGGGACACGGCTGGTGGGCAGTTCTTC. The V and J genes are TRBV14 and TRBJ2-1; a weak D match, TRBD1 (6 bases). Between the trimmed V and J ends, which lost 4 bases and 12 bases, there was a span of 19 bases. The CDR3 is 14 amino acids. CDR1 and CDR2 from the germline V gene are SGHDN and FVKESK. Full variable domain (rest looked up from reference TRBV14 and TRBJ2-1): EAGVTQFPSHSVIEKGQTVTLRCDPISGHDNLYWYRRVMGKEIKFLLHFVKESKQDESGMPNNRFLAERTGGTYSTLKVQPAELEDSGVYFCASSLGDTAGGQFFGPGTRLTVL.

This chain connects TRBV5-1 to TRBJ2-7; no reliable D call. CDR1 SGHRS and CDR2 YFSETQ come from the germline V gene. The V gene lost 2 bases and the J gene lost 4 bases, with 10 bases spanning the gap. The CDR3 is 13 residues long. CDR3 protein: CASSFSPFYEQYF. DNA of the CDR3: TGCGCCAGCAGCTTTTCCCCCTTTTACGAGCAGTACTTC.

This clonotype was counted ten times or more. This rearrangement joins TRBV28 to TRBJ2-7; D uncertain. Trimming left V 3 bases short and J 2 bases short, with 17 bases between. Germline CDR1 MDHEN, CDR2 SYDVKM. CDR3 size: 16 residues. The CDR3 spells CASSLDLGRRPYEQYF. CDR3 coding DNA: TGTGCCAGCAGTTTGGACCTAGGACGGAGACCCTACGAGCAGTACTTC.

Only a few counts were recorded for this clonotype. The rearrangement joins TRBV30 to TRBJ1-1; D not resolved. The V end was cut by 4 bases, the J end by 2 bases, with 5 bases between. This CDR3 region has 11 residues. Germline CDR1 reads GTSNPN; CDR2 reads SVGIG (reference sequence). The CDR3 sequence is CAWNRNTEAFF. The CDR3 nucleotides are TGTGCCTGGAATCGAAACACTGAAGCTTTCTTT.

This clonotype was seen a handful of times. The CDR3 region is CASSSLLARAHEQYF. The CDR3 DNA sequence: TGTGCCAGCAGTTCCCTTCTAGCGAGAGCCCACGAGCAGTACTTC. This chain connects TRBV27 to TRBJ2-7, with D perhaps TRBD2 (6 bases). The CDR3 runs 15 residues. V shed 4 bases and J shed 5 bases, with 18 bases lying between them. CDR1 is MNHEY, CDR2 SMNVEV, per germline (reference sequence).

This clonotype was seen only a few times. J is TRBJ1-1 and V is TRBV12-3 or TRBV12-4, with D possibly matching TRBD1 (6 bases). Between the trimmed V and J ends, which lost 3 bases and 4 bases, there was a span of 12 bases. The CDR3 runs 14 residues. DNA of the CDR3: TGTGCCAGCAGTTTTGCAGGGGTGGCCACTGAAGCTTTCTTT. Its translation: CASSFAGVATEAFF.

A word on this clonotype: The junction does not match germline at one end; this may be a read error. This chain links TRBV2 with TRBJ2-2; a weak D match, TRBD2 (5 bases). The CDR3 has 14 amino acids. Germline V gene data show CDR1 as SNHLY and CDR2 as FYNNEI. Written as DNA, the CDR3 is TGTGCCAGCAGGGAAGAGACGGGGACCGGGGAGCTGTTTTTT. Its protein product is CASREETGTGELFF.

This clonotype was seen ten or more times. The chain uses TRBV7-6 and TRBJ2-5, with TRBD1 as a possible D gene (6 bases). Trimming removed 4 bases at V and 1 base at J, with 10 bases between. The germline V gene encodes CDR1 SGHVS and CDR2 FNYEAQ. The CDR3 has 14 residues. The CDR3 protein is CASSSWGPQETQYF. In nucleotides, the CDR3 is TGTGCCAGCAGCTCCTGGGGGCCCCAAGAGACCCAGTACTTC.

This clonotype was detected only a few times. The rearrangement joins TRBV4-1 to TRBJ2-7, with D unclear. This CDR3 is built from 16 residues. The V end lost 0 bases, the J end lost 0 bases, and 12 bases lay between the germline ends. Germline CDR1 and CDR2: MGHRA and YSYEKL. As DNA, the CDR3 is TGCGCCAGCAGCCAAGATGAAAGCGCCTACTCCTACGAGCAGTACTTC. Its translation is CASSQDESAYSYEQYF.

A remark on this clonotype: This may stem from a read error, because a much larger clone lies one nucleotide away. The chain combines TRBV5-1 with TRBJ1-4, with 7 bases fitting TRBD1. The CDR3 consists of 15 residues. Unmatched junction bases numbered 8, after V lost 4 bases and J lost 5 bases. Germline assignment: CDR1 SGHRS and CDR2 YFSETQ. The CDR3 sequence is CASSARQGLNEKLFF. For the CDR3, the DNA is TGCGCCAGCAGCGCGCGACAGGGTTTGAATGAAAAACTGTTTTTT.

This clonotype has more than one count but fewer than ten. The chain employs TRBV27 and TRBJ1-1; weak D call: TRBD1 (6 bases). V was pared by 2 bases and J by 8 bases, with 15 bases between. Germline loops: CDR1 MNHEY, CDR2 SMNVEV (reference sequence). The CDR3 is made up of 14 amino acids. CDR3 sequence: CASSLRGATGEAFF. In DNA form, the CDR3 reads TGTGCCAGCAGTTTAAGGGGGGCCACAGGGGAAGCTTTCTTT.

The table lists this clonotype with many counts. J is TRBJ1-5 and V is TRBV12-3 or TRBV12-4, with 12 bases lining up with TRBD1. V lost 9 bases to trimming and J lost 6 bases; unmatched junction nucleotides: 9. The length of the CDR3 is 15 residues. In DNA, the CDR3 is TGTGCCAGAAGGGACAGGGGGCGTCCGAGTCAGCCCCAGCATTTT. Translation gives CARRDRGRPSQPQHF.

This clonotype was recorded many times. This chain connects TRBV4-1 to TRBJ1-4, with a weak D call TRBD1 (6 bases). The CDR3 consists of 15 residues. The V end lost 3 bases, the J end lost 4 bases, and 12 bases lay between the germline ends. Looked up from germline, CDR1 is MGHRA and CDR2 is YSYEKL. In nucleotides, the CDR3 is TGCGCCAGCAGCCACCCTGAGGGGGTTAATGAAAAACTGTTTTTT. It codes for CASSHPEGVNEKLFF.